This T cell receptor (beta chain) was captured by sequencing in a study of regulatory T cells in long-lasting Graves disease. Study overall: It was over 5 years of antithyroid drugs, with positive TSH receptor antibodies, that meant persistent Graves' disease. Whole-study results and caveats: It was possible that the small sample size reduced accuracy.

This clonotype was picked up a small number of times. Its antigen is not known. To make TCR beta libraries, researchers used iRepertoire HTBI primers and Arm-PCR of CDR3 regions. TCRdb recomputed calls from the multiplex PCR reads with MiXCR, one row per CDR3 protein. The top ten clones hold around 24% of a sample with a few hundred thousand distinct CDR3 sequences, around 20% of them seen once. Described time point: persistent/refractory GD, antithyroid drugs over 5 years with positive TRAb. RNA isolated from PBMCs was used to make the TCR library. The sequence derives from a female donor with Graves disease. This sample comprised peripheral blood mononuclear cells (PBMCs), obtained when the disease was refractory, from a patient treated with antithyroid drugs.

CDR3 sequence: CASSWEGRFNYEQYF. CDR3 DNA sequence: TGCGCCAGCAGCTGGGAGGGGCGGTTCAATTACGAGCAGTACTTC. The V gene is TRBV5-1, the J gene TRBJ2-7; TRBD2 aligns across 7 bases. Germline assignment: CDR1 SGHRS and CDR2 YFSETQ. Trimming cost V 3 bases and J 4 bases; bases outside gene matches: 10. This CDR3 spans 15 amino acids.